Listed below are T cell receptor beta chains from one sample, sequenced in a study of T-cell reconstitution after alpha-beta-depleted transplantation in children. TCRdb used MiXCR to reprocess the PCR reads, holding one entry per CDR3 protein. The sample has under 350,000 distinct CDR3 sequences, 9.9% seen once. Sequenced material: PBMCs from the stem cell graft donor, taken from the stem cell graft. Receptors originate from a human donor who donated a stem cell graft to a child with SCID. Each CDR3 is given with its conserved first and last residue. The D gene is left open where the match is weak. Where a row states a size, it is once, few, many or the class of an expanded clone; other rows omit it.

TRBJ2-7,.,TRBV3-1,few,TGTGCCAGCAAACCTGACTGGGAAGTCAAGCAGTACTTC,CASKPDWEVKQYF
TRBJ2-7,TRBD2,TRBV6-1,.,TGTGCCAGCAGTGAAGCTGGGCTAGCGGGGGCCTTATGGTACTTC,CASSEAGLAGALWYF
TRBJ2-1,TRBD2,TRBV7-8,.,TGTGCCAGCAGCCCAGCGGCTAGCGGGGGGCAATACAATGAGCAGTTCTTC,CASSPAASGGQYNEQFF
TRBJ2-7,TRBD1,TRBV7-9,few,TGTGCCAGCCGGGACAGGGTCAACGAGCAGTACTTC,CASRDRVNEQYF
TRBJ1-2,.,TRBV29-1,.,TGCAGCGTTGAAGGGGCCAAAAACTATGGCTACACCTTC,CSVEGAKNYGYTF
TRBJ1-5,.,TRBV5-1,.,TGCGCCAGCAGCGTGGGGCCAGGTAGCAATCAGCCCCAGCATTTT,CASSVGPGSNQPQHF
TRBJ2-3,.,TRBV27,many,TGTGCCAGCAGTTTAGGGGCTAGGCTAGACACGCAGTATTTT,CASSLGARLDTQYF
TRBJ2-1,.,TRBV7-9,.,TGTGCCAGCAGCTCGAGTGGGGGGGCTCCCTACAATGAGCAGTTCTTC,CASSSSGGAPYNEQFF
TRBJ2-1,.,TRBV12-3/TRBV12-4,few,TGTGCCAGCAGTTTCAGCCAGGGGTTAAACAATGAGCAGTTCTTC,CASSFSQGLNNEQFF
TRBJ2-2,.,TRBV7-2,.,TGTGCCAGCAGCTTAAATAGCGCACACACCGGGGAGCTGTTTTTT,CASSLNSAHTGELFF
TRBJ2-1,.,TRBV5-1,many,TGCGCCAGCAGCTTGGCCCAGCGGTCCTACAATGAGCAGTTCTTC,CASSLAQRSYNEQFF
TRBJ1-5,TRBD1,TRBV20-1,.,TGCAGTGCTAGGGGTGGCGGGACAGTAAAATATAGCAATCAGCCCCAGCATTTT,CSARGGGTVKYSNQPQHF
TRBJ2-5,.,TRBV10-3,few,TGTGCCATCAGTGAGTCTCAGGGACGGGAGACCCAGTACTTC,CAISESQGRETQYF
TRBJ2-5,TRBD2,TRBV2,few,TGTGCCAGCAGTAAAGGACTAGCGGGGGGATTACAAGAGACCCAGTACTTC,CASSKGLAGGLQETQYF
TRBJ2-1,TRBD1,TRBV5-1,.,TGCGCCAGCGCCACCGGGACAGGGAACTACAATGAGCAGTTCTTC,CASATGTGNYNEQFF
TRBJ2-7,.,TRBV10-3,many,TGTGCCCAGGCCAGGGAACCCTACGAGCAGTACTTC,CAQAREPYEQYF
TRBJ2-5,.,TRBV12-3/TRBV12-4,.,TGTGCCAGCAGTTTTGAGGGGGAGTCTCAAGAGACCCAGTACTTC,CASSFEGESQETQYF
TRBJ2-2,.,TRBV20-1,many,TGCAGTGCTAGAGATACAGGGCGGGTCACCGGGGAGCTGTTTTTT,CSARDTGRVTGELFF
TRBJ2-2,.,TRBV5-1,.,TGCGCCAGCAGCTTGGCTCTAGTAGACGGGGAGCTGTTTTTT,CASSLALVDGELFF
TRBJ1-2,.,TRBV3-1,many,TGTGCCAGCAGCCAAGGGGCCGGGAATTTCTATGGCTACACCTTC,CASSQGAGNFYGYTF
TRBJ2-3,TRBD2,TRBV5-1,many,TGCGCCAGCTCCGGGACTAGGGATACTAGCACAGATACGCAGTATTTT,CASSGTRDTSTDTQYF
TRBJ1-3,TRBD1,TRBV10-3,.,TGTGCCATCAGGATTTTATCAGGGGGCGATGGAAACACCATATATTTT,CAIRILSGGDGNTIYF
TRBJ2-7,.,TRBV5-5,.,TGTGCCAGCAGCCCGGCCATCTTATCCTACGAGCAGTACTTC,CASSPAILSYEQYF
TRBJ2-7,.,TRBV12-5,few,TGTGCTAGTGGTTTAAGGGATTACTACGAGCAGTACTTC,CASGLRDYYEQYF
TRBJ2-1,TRBD2,TRBV11-2,many,TGTGCCAGCAGCTTAGGGGCGGGGGGGGATGAGCAGTTCTTC,CASSLGAGGDEQFF
TRBJ2-1,.,TRBV6-5,many,TGTGCCAGCAGTTACCCGGGCGTCCAGGAGCAGTTCTTC,CASSYPGVQEQFF
TRBJ2-1,TRBD2,TRBV3-1,.,TGTGCCAGCATCCAGCAAATAGCGGGGGAGAACAATGAGCAGTTCTTC,CASIQQIAGENNEQFF
TRBJ2-5,.,TRBV18,few,TGTGCCAGCTCACCACCGGGACAACAAGAGACCCAGTACTTC,CASSPPGQQETQYF
TRBJ2-6,TRBD2,TRBV11-2,.,TGTGCCAGCAGCTTCCTCCGGGGGGCTGGGGCCAACGTCCTGACTTTC,CASSFLRGAGANVLTF
TRBJ1-2,.,TRBV6-1,few,TGTGCCAGCAGTGACGACTATGGCTACACCTTC,CASSDDYGYTF
TRBJ2-1,TRBD1,TRBV5-1,few,TGCGCCAGCAGCCTCCGACAGGGTGGGGGCGATGAGCAGTTCTTC,CASSLRQGGGDEQFF
TRBJ2-1,.,TRBV3-1,.,TGTGCCAGCAGCCACGGAACTAGGATCCATGAGCAGTTCTTC,CASSHGTRIHEQFF
TRBJ1-2,TRBD1,TRBV7-6,few,TGTGCCAGCAGCTTACGGGACAGTGGGAGCGGCTACACCTTC,CASSLRDSGSGYTF
TRBJ2-5,TRBD1,TRBV15,few,TGTGCCACCAGCAAAAACAGGGGTTACCAAGAGACCCAGTACTTC,CATSKNRGYQETQYF
TRBJ2-2,.,TRBV7-2,.,TGTGCCAGCAGCTACCCCGCCGGGGAGCTGTTTTTT,CASSYPAGELFF
TRBJ1-3,.,TRBV2,many,TGTGCCAGCAAGGAAGATGGAAACACCATATATTTT,CASKEDGNTIYF
TRBJ2-5,.,TRBV20-1,many,TGCAGTGCTAGGAACCGAGACAGGCCTTGGGAGACCCAGTACTTC,CSARNRDRPWETQYF
TRBJ2-5,TRBD2,TRBV5-1,few,TGCGCCAGCAGCTTGGGACCGACTAGCCTAAATCAAGAGACCCAGTACTTC,CASSLGPTSLNQETQYF
TRBJ2-7,TRBD1,TRBV20-1,.,TGCAGTGCTCCTTGGGACAGGGGTGATTACGAGCAGTACTTC,CSAPWDRGDYEQYF
TRBJ1-5,.,TRBV6-5,.,TGTGCCAGCAGTTACAACTTGGATAGCAATCAGCCCCAGCATTTT,CASSYNLDSNQPQHF
TRBJ1-1,.,TRBV12-3/TRBV12-4,many,TGTGCCAGCAGTCCCGAGATGAACACTGAAGCTTTCTTT,CASSPEMNTEAFF
TRBJ2-1,.,TRBV5-1,many,TGCGCCAGCAGCTTGGATGCTGGGCCCTACAATGAGCAGTTCTTC,CASSLDAGPYNEQFF
TRBJ2-1,.,TRBV5-1,many,TGCGCCAGCAGCTTAGGGGACTTGTACAATGAGCAGTTCTTC,CASSLGDLYNEQFF
TRBJ1-5,.,TRBV21-1,few,TGTGCCAGCCGGACGGGACAGGGGTATAATCAGCCCCAGCATTTT,CASRTGQGYNQPQHF
TRBJ1-6,TRBD1,TRBV11-2,few,TGTGCCAGCAGCCCCTTGTCCCGGGACAGGGTAGAATCACCCCTCCACTTT,CASSPLSRDRVESPLHF